The present entry profiles one TCR beta chain with its context. The antigen is not known. The data were taken from a study of cytomegalovirus exposure and HLA in healthy donors. Study-level points and caveats: The tendency of first-cohort TCR clusters to co-occur in the 120 or so validation repertoires emerged from a later analysis. Researchers catalogued over 150 TCR beta chains as cytomegalovirus-associated.

The assay was immunoSEQ multiplex PCR, and TCRdb's table has in-frame clones only and misses some. The table shows some 330,000 clones, with about nine tenths occurring only once. CDR1 is SGHRS, CDR2 YFSETQ, per germline. Trimming shortened V by 0 bases and J by 5 bases, and 8 bases separated the two germline ends. CDR3 length: 13 residues. The source is a woman in her late teens or twenties in good health and CMV-seronegative. This sequence joins TRBV5-1 and TRBJ1-1, with TRBD1 as a possible D gene (5 bases). The sample taken for sequencing was PBMCs. As DNA, the CDR3 is TGCGCCAGCAGCTTGGCCTCAGGGACTGAAGCTTTCTTT. It is translated as CASSLASGTEAFF.